This T cell receptor beta chain is from a study of beta chain features in type 1 diabetes. Overall study findings and caveats: Shorter TCRB CDR3s, moderately but significantly so, were found in Type 1 diabetes patients in all four CD4+ subsets. In comparison with healthy donors, patients had naive, central memory and Treg TCRB repertoires that appeared more similar.

This clone has just a few counts. Antigen: not known. Sequenced material consisted of expressed TCRB transcripts (all of the isolated RNA was reverse transcribed). TCRdb's table, derived via immunoSEQ multiplex PCR, lists solely in-frame clones and lacks some. The table has 640,000 or so clones, about an eighth seen once. V was shortened by 4 bases and J by 4 bases, with 14 bases between the two germline ends. Germline values: CDR1 SGHNT, CDR2 YYREEE (reference sequence). This CDR3 spans 14 amino acids. The V call is TRBV5-4, the J call TRBJ2-5; D gene ambiguous. The sample was naive CD4+ T cells from blood. This clonotype originated in a man younger than 30 with type 1 diabetes. The CDR3 DNA sequence: TGTGCCAGCAGCCTCCAAGGGCACAGAGAGACCCAGTACTTC. Translating it yields CASSLQGHRETQYF.